This is a list of T cell receptor beta chains from one sample in a study of shared T cell receptors in the human thymus. Data came from immunoSEQ multiplex PCR; TCRdb stores just in-frame clones and leaves some out. The sample contains fewer than 700,000 clones, 88% of which appear only once. These data are also associated with another study on human thymus T cells.

The sample was thymocytes. These receptors all stem from a boy less than two years old with a congenital heart defect. Both conserved end residues are part of each CDR3. D genes are given only for firm matches. Where a row states a size, it is once, few, many or the class of an expanded clone; other rows omit it.

size	V	J	D	DNA	CDR3
.	TRBV25-1	TRBJ1-2	TRBD1	TGTGCCAGCAGTTTCCTGGGACAGCCCACTTATGGCTACACCTTC	CASSFLGQPTYGYTF
.	TRBV25-1	TRBJ2-1	TRBD2	TGTGCCAGCACCTCAGGGAGGGGACTAGCGGGAGATCATGAGCAGTTCTTC	CASTSGRGLAGDHEQFF
.	TRBV20-1	TRBJ1-1	.	TGCAGTGCTAGAACAGGGATGGAAGCTTTCTTT	CSARTGMEAFF
.	TRBV2	TRBJ2-7	.	TGTGCCAGCAGTGGGGAGGAGGTGAAGTACTTC	CASSGEEVKYF
.	TRBV7-9	TRBJ2-7	.	TGTGCCAGCAGCCCCTTTGCGGGCTACGAGCAGTACTTC	CASSPFAGYEQYF
.	TRBV6-5	TRBJ2-1	.	TGTGCCAGCAGTCCACCGGGACTGACCCACAATGAGCAGTTCTTC	CASSPPGLTHNEQFF
.	TRBV5-6	TRBJ2-7	TRBD1	TGTGCCAGCAGCTCGGGACAGGGGCCAACCTACGAGCAGTACTTC	CASSSGQGPTYEQYF
.	TRBV5-4	TRBJ1-4	TRBD1	TGTGCCAGCAGCTTGGGAGGGGGCTGGAATGAAAAACTGTTTTTT	CASSLGGGWNEKLFF
.	TRBV19	TRBJ1-1	TRBD1	TGTGCCAGCAGTAAAGCCCGGATGACAGGGGAGAGGACTGAAGCTTTCTTT	CASSKARMTGERTEAFF
.	TRBV14	TRBJ2-1	TRBD2	TGTGCCAGCAGCCAATACCCCCCACTAGCGGTGGACCCCTACAATGAGCAGTTCTTC	CASSQYPPLAVDPYNEQFF
.	TRBV11-2	TRBJ2-1	.	TGTGCCAGCAGCTCCGGGTGGGCGGGCCCCTACAATGAGCAGTTCTTC	CASSSGWAGPYNEQFF
.	TRBV21-1	TRBJ2-5	.	TGTGCCAGCAAACGGGAGACCCAGTACTTC	CASKRETQYF
.	TRBV11-3	TRBJ2-7	.	TGTGCCAGCAGCCCACCCACACCCAGCTCCTACGAGCAGTACTTC	CASSPPTPSSYEQYF
.	TRBV2	TRBJ1-1	.	TGTGCCAGCAGTGAATCCCCCGGGAACACTGAAGCTTTCTTT	CASSESPGNTEAFF
.	TRBV18	TRBJ1-1	.	TGTGCCAGCTCACCAGGGGGCAAGGGCACTGAAGCTTTCTTT	CASSPGGKGTEAFF
.	TRBV27	TRBJ2-5	TRBD2	TGTGCCAGCAGTTTAGATAGTAGCGGGAGGGAGACCCAGTACTTC	CASSLDSSGRETQYF
.	TRBV7-2	TRBJ2-5	.	TGTGCCAGCAGCTATACATTAGGGCGGCGAGGGGAGACCCAGTACTTC	CASSYTLGRRGETQYF
.	TRBV4-1	TRBJ1-1	.	TGCGCCAGCAGCCAAGAGGACAGAATGAACACTGAAGCTTTCTTT	CASSQEDRMNTEAFF
.	TRBV7-8	TRBJ2-7	.	TGTGCCAGCAGCTTATTTCTAAAAAAGACGCGGCATTCCGCCTACGAGCAGTACTTC	CASSLFLKKTRHSAYEQYF
once	TRBV4-1	TRBJ2-3	.	TGCGCCAGCAGCCAAGCAGGCGATGGAAATACGCAGTATTTT	CASSQAGDGNTQYF
.	TRBV5-5	TRBJ2-7	.	TGTGCCAGCAGCCCGAACGGGAGCCCCTCTTACGAGCAGTACTTC	CASSPNGSPSYEQYF
once	TRBV25-1	TRBJ2-1	TRBD2	TGTGCCAGCGGGCATAAAGGGACTACCAATGAGCAGTTCTTC	CASGHKGTTNEQFF
.	TRBV27	TRBJ1-1	TRBD1	TGTGCCAGCCGCCGGGACAGGGGGCAGAACACTGAAGCTTTCTTT	CASRRDRGQNTEAFF
.	TRBV29-1	TRBJ2-5	TRBD2	TGCAGCGTTGGCGGGGGAGGAAGGACGGAGACCCAGTACTTC	CSVGGGGRTETQYF
few	TRBV6-1	TRBJ2-5	TRBD1	TGTGCCAGCATCCGGGACAGATGGGAGACCCAGTACTTC	CASIRDRWETQYF
.	TRBV7-2	TRBJ2-3	.	TGTGCCAGCAGCTTAGCCCTACCTCCGGACTCCTTACTCCCCGCAGATACGCAGTATTTT	CASSLALPPDSLLPADTQYF
.	TRBV18	TRBJ1-3	.	TGTGCCAGCTCAGTCCCCAATCGAAACACCATATATTTT	CASSVPNRNTIYF
once	TRBV4-3	TRBJ2-2	TRBD2	TGCGCCAGCAGCCAACCTTTAGCGGGAGAGGCCGGGGAGCTGTTTTTT	CASSQPLAGEAGELFF
.	TRBV25-1	TRBJ2-1	.	TGTGCTCCCCGAGCGCAGTTCTTC	CAPRAQFF
.	TRBV19	TRBJ2-7	.	TGTGCCAGTAGTATAGGTGGCCGGGGAGAGCAGTACTTC	CASSIGGRGEQYF
.	TRBV15	TRBJ1-3	.	TGTGCCACCAGCAGAGGCTCCCCGGTTGGAAACACCATATATTTT	CATSRGSPVGNTIYF
once	TRBV9	TRBJ2-7	TRBD1	TGTGCCAGCAGCGTAGCAGACAGGGAGAATCCCTACGAGCAGTACTTC	CASSVADRENPYEQYF
.	TRBV14	TRBJ1-1	TRBD1	TGTGCCAGCAGCCAAGGCCCGGGACAGGGGGCGGGTGGCACTGAAGCTTTCTTT	CASSQGPGQGAGGTEAFF
.	TRBV6-4	TRBJ2-2	TRBD2	TGTGCCAGCAGTGCACTAGCGGGAGGTACCGGGGAGCTGTTTTTT	CASSALAGGTGELFF
.	TRBV6-4	TRBJ2-1	TRBD2	TGTGCCAGCAGCTCCTCTAGCGGAACTAAGTACAATGAGCAGTTCTTC	CASSSSSGTKYNEQFF
.	TRBV12-5	TRBJ2-5	.	TGTGCTAGTGGGTTCCCCTGGGGAGTCAAAGAGACCCAGTACTTC	CASGFPWGVKETQYF
.	TRBV5-6	TRBJ2-2	TRBD2	TGTGCCAGCAGCTTGTGGCTAGCGGGAGCAAACGGGGAGCTGTTTTTT	CASSLWLAGANGELFF
.	TRBV6-1	TRBJ2-1	.	TGTGCCAGCAATGGGGAGTCAACCTACAATGAGCAGTTCTTC	CASNGESTYNEQFF
.	TRBV4-3	TRBJ2-1	.	TGCGCCAGCAGCCAAGTTCACCCGTCGGATGAGCAGTTCTTC	CASSQVHPSDEQFF
.	TRBV2	TRBJ2-7	TRBD1	TGTGCCAGCAGCTTGGGACAGTCGGCGGAGCAGTACTTC	CASSLGQSAEQYF
.	TRBV28	TRBJ2-1	TRBD1	TGTGCCAGCAGTCCCATGGGGACAGGGGACAATGAGCAGTTCTTC	CASSPMGTGDNEQFF
.	TRBV2	TRBJ2-4	.	TGTGCCAGCAGTGAACCGGGACTAGCCAAAAACATTCAGTACTTC	CASSEPGLAKNIQYF
once	TRBV7-9	TRBJ2-1	.	TGTGCCAGCACGAGGGGAGGTATGTCCTACAATGAGCAGTTCTTC	CASTRGGMSYNEQFF
.	TRBV2	TRBJ1-5	.	TGTGCCAGCGTCGCCCACTGGAGGGATCAGCCCCAGCATTTT	CASVAHWRDQPQHF
.	TRBV6-5	TRBJ2-7	.	TGTGCCAGCAGCCCTACGGTCCGCGGCTCCTACGAGCAGTACTTC	CASSPTVRGSYEQYF
.	TRBV4-1	TRBJ2-1	.	TGCGCCAGCAGCCAGAGACTAGGAAGGAGGGGTAGCTACAATGAGCAGTTCTTC	CASSQRLGRRGSYNEQFF
.	TRBV5-1	TRBJ2-1	TRBD2	TGCGCCAGCAGCTTGGGGCGGGAGCCTCAAGAGCAGTTCTTC	CASSLGREPQEQFF
.	TRBV7-2	TRBJ2-7	.	TGTGCCAGCAGCGATGCCGTCGGTACCGGCGAGCAGTACTTC	CASSDAVGTGEQYF
.	TRBV19	TRBJ2-3	TRBD2	TGTGCCAGTAGTACAAAGGGCCCGCTAGCGGCCACCACAGATACGCAGTATTTT	CASSTKGPLAATTDTQYF
.	TRBV7-9	TRBJ2-1	.	TGTGCCAGCAGCTCCAAGCGGGTAGGTGAGCAGTTCTTC	CASSSKRVGEQFF
.	TRBV11-2	TRBJ2-7	TRBD2	TGTGCCAGCAGCTCCCCCGCCCTAGCGGTTACCTACGAGCAGTACTTC	CASSSPALAVTYEQYF
.	TRBV25-1	TRBJ2-5	.	TGTGCCAGCAGGGTTGAGGGCCCAGAGACCCAGTACTTC	CASRVEGPETQYF
.	TRBV18	TRBJ2-7	TRBD2	TGTGCCAGCTCACCTAGACAGCGGGGGCTCTCCTACGAGCAGTACTTC	CASSPRQRGLSYEQYF
.	TRBV5-8	TRBJ2-7	TRBD1	TGTGCCAGCAGCTTGCGAGACAGGGGAACTTACGAGCAGTACTTC	CASSLRDRGTYEQYF
.	TRBV7-2	TRBJ2-2	TRBD2	TGTGCCAGCACCCCCGGGGGGTGGCTAGCGGACACCGGGGAGCTGTTTTTT	CASTPGGWLADTGELFF